The present TCR beta chain was sequenced within a study of lymphopenia after photon versus proton radiotherapy. TCRdb's table, derived via immunoSEQ multiplex PCR, lists solely in-frame clones and lacks some. The profile shows around 19,000 clones, approximately 85% of them singletons. On this clone itself: What it binds is unknown.

Findings and limits, study-wide: Post-nadir TCR diversity decline inversely tracked overall survival among those who died. Better survival with proton therapy was suggested as possible, not demonstrated. Post-nadir diversity loss with photons came from oligoclonal expansion, particularly CD8+ Temra cells. Under photons, naive T cells and diversity fell while effector/memory populations rose.

This sample comprised peripheral blood, obtained from a patient treated with photon-based radiotherapy. The TCR sequence derives from a woman between 45 and 60 years old with pancreatic cancer.

The CDR3 loop is CASRPQAGPSYEQYF. CDR3 nucleotides: TGTGCCAGCAGGCCTCAGGCAGGGCCCTCCTACGAGCAGTACTTC. The V call is TRBV27, the J call TRBJ2-7, with D maybe TRBD1 (5 bases). Germline V gives CDR1 MNHEY, CDR2 SMNVEV (reference sequence). V lost 6 bases and J 0 bases, leaving 15 bases between the germline ends. This CDR3 is built from 15 residues.